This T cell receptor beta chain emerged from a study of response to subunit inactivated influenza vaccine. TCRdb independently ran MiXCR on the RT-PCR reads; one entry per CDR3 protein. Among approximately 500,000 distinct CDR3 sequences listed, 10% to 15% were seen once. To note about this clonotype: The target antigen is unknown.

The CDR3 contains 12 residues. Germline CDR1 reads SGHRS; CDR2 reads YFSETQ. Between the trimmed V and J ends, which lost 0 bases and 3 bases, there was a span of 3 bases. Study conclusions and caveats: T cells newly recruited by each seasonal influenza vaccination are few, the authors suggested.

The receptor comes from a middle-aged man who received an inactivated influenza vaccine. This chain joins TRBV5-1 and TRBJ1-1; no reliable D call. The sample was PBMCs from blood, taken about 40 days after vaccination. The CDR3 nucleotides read TGCGCCAGCAGCTTGGTACACACTGAAGCTTTCTTT. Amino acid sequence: CASSLVHTEAFF.